This T cell receptor beta chain comes out of a study of T cell repertoires in cytomegalovirus infection. Study context: Matching HLA type and CMV infection were both indicated by public TCR beta signatures.

Germline assignment: CDR1 SGHTA and CDR2 FQGNSA. Trimming pared 2 bases from V and 3 bases from J, leaving 20 bases between. The CDR3 is 18 amino acids. As to this clonotype: The antigen remains undetermined.

TCRdb called the reads again in MiXCR, with one record for every CDR3 protein. The sample contains 160,000 or so distinct CDR3 sequences, roughly a sixth of which appear only once. Study results and caveats: HLA-C-restricted TCR beta clonotypes specific for CMV led the ex vivo response.

Sequencing was carried out using CD8+ T cells from PBMCs. The chain is built from TRBV7-2 and TRBJ2-4; D is uncertain. This TCR derives from a human donor in good health (CMV status not recorded). Some clones in this sample may be carry-over from other donors' samples. The CDR3 loop is CASSLPSNPVADKNIQYF. The DNA for the CDR3 is TGTGCCAGCAGCTTACCTTCTAATCCCGTCGCAGACAAAAACATTCAGTACTTC.